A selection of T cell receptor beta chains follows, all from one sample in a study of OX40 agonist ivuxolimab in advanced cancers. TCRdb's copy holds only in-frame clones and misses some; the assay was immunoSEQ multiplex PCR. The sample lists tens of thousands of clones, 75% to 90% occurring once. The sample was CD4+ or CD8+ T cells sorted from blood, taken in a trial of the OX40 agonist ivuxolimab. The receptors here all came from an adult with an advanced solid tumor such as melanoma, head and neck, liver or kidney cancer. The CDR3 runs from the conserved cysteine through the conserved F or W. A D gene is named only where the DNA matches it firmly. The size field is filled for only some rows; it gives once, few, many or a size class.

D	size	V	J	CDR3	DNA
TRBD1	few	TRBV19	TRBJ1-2	CASSMEDRLAYGYTF	TGTGCCAGTAGTATGGAGGACAGGTTGGCCTATGGCTACACCTTC
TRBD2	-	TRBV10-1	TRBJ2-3	CASKLAWSTDTQYF	TGCGCCAGCAAACTAGCGTGGTCCACAGATACGCAGTATTTT
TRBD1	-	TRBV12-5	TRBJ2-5	CASGRDSQETQYF	TGTGCTAGTGGACGGGACAGCCAAGAGACCCAGTACTTC
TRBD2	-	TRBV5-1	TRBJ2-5	CASSLAGRARETQYF	TGCGCCAGCAGCTTGGCCGGGAGGGCCCGGGAGACCCAGTACTTC
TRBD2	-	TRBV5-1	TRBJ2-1	CASSASTSGMIHEQFF	TGCGCCAGCAGCGCCTCGACTAGCGGGATGATCCATGAGCAGTTCTTC
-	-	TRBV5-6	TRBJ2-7	CASSGAEQYF	TGTGCCAGCTCCGGGGCAGAGCAGTACTTC
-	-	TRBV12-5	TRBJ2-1	CASGLVESYNEQFF	TGTGCTAGTGGTTTGGTAGAGTCCTACAATGAGCAGTTCTTC
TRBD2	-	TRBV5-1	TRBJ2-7	CASSRAGGRNEQYF	TGCGCCAGCAGCCGAGCGGGAGGGAGAAACGAGCAGTACTTC
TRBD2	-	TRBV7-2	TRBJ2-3	CASRSSGGTDTQYF	TGTGCCAGCAGATCTAGCGGGGGGACAGATACGCAGTATTTT
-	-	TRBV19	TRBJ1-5	CASSSGRRQPQHF	TGTGCCAGTAGCTCGGGACGGCGGCAGCCCCAGCATTTT
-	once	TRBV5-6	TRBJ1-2	CASSRRTTGGYGYTF	TGTGCCAGCAGCCGAAGGACAACCGGCGGCTATGGCTACACCTTC
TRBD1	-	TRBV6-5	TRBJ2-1	CASRGTGFVEQFF	TGTGCCAGCAGAGGGACAGGGTTTGTTGAGCAGTTCTTC
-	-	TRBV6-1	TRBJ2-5	CASSVPAGETQYF	TGTGCCAGCAGTGTCCCGGCGGGAGAGACCCAGTACTTC
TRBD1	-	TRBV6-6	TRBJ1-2	CASSYFGQGSGYTF	TGTGCCAGCAGTTACTTCGGACAGGGAAGTGGCTACACCTTC
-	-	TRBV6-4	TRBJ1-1	CASSDQGGTEAFF	TGTGCCAGCAGTGATCAGGGAGGCACTGAAGCTTTCTTT
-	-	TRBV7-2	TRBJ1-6	CASSSNHLSSYNSPLHF	TGTGCCAGCAGCTCAAACCACCTGAGCTCCTATAATTCACCCCTCCACTTT
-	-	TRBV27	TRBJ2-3	CASSQVRPDTQYF	TGTGCCAGCTCTCAAGTCCGGCCAGATACGCAGTATTTT
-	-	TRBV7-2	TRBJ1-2	CASSLEQANYGYTF	TGTGCCAGCAGCTTAGAACAGGCTAACTATGGCTACACCTTC
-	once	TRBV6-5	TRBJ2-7	CASTSGAGFYEQYF	TGTGCCAGCACCTCGGGGGCAGGGTTCTACGAGCAGTACTTC
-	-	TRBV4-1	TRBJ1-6	CASSQETGRATSPLHF	TGCGCCAGCAGCCAAGAAACCGGCAGGGCAACATCACCCCTCCACTTT
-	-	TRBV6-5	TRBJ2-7	CASSYQGPHEQYF	TGTGCCAGCAGTTACCAGGGTCCGCACGAGCAGTACTTC
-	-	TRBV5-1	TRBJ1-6	CASSLDRESPLHF	TGCGCCAGCAGCTTGGACAGGGAATCACCCCTCCACTTT
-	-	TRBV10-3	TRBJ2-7	CAVQEGLTISYEQYF	TGTGCCGTCCAGGAAGGACTGACTATTTCCTACGAGCAGTACTTC
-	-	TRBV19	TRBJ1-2	CASSSRVYGYTF	TGTGCCAGTAGTAGCAGAGTCTATGGCTACACCTTC
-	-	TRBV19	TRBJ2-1	CASSIRGSGPNEQFF	TGTGCCAGTAGTATTAGAGGGTCCGGACCCAATGAGCAGTTCTTC